These 14 T cell receptor beta chains were sequenced from one sample in a study of T-cell memory formation after mild COVID-19. TCRdb re-called the 5' RACE reads with MiXCR, one entry per CDR3 protein. The repertoire has about 210,000 distinct CDR3 sequences, around 30% of them found once; the top ten carry over 9.5%. The sequenced material came from PBMCs or a T cell subset sorted from them (not recorded which). These receptors were obtained from an adult woman who had mild COVID-19 (a few samples of this study predate the infection). Cell type and time point are not known.

The V gene is TRBV6-4, the J gene TRBJ2-1; D might be TRBD2 (5 bases). The CDR3 contains 12 residues. The V end lost 3 bases, the J end lost 9 bases, and 9 bases lay between the germline ends. Per the germline V gene, CDR1 is MRHNA and CDR2 is SNTAGT. The CDR3 here is CASSDGEFEQFF. CDR3 nucleotide sequence: TGTGCCAGCAGTGATGGGGAGTTTGAGCAGTTCTTC.

J is TRBJ1-2 and V is TRBV20-1; 8 bases are a match to TRBD1. Trimming cost V 4 bases and J 7 bases; bases outside gene matches: 11. From germline, CDR1 is DFQATT and CDR2 SNEGSKA (reference sequence). The CDR3 length is 14 residues. In nucleotides, the CDR3 is TGCAGTGCTACCCAAACAGGGGGTTTCTTTGGCTACACCTTC. It codes for CSATQTGGFFGYTF.

CDR3 in amino acids: CASSQWETGNQPQHF. The CDR3 region has the DNA TGCGCCAGCAGCCAATGGGAGACAGGGAATCAGCCCCAGCATTTT. The chain employs TRBV4-1 and TRBJ1-5; TRBD1 matches 7 bases. The V gene end was trimmed by 2 bases and the J gene end by 4 bases; junction bases not matched to a gene: 5. CDR3 length: 15 residues. The germline gives CDR1 MGHRA, CDR2 YSYEKL.

This chain connects TRBV5-8 to TRBJ1-2; D ambiguous. V was clipped by 8 bases and J by 3 bases, with 17 bases between them. CDR3 size: 14 residues. The germline V gene has CDR1 SGHTS and CDR2 YDEGEE. This chain's CDR3 is CARPLTIGDYGYTF. DNA for the CDR3: TGTGCCAGACCGCTGACGATCGGGGACTATGGCTACACCTTC.

This clonotype occurred a few times. The chain joins TRBV25-1 to TRBJ2-1, with 9 bases matching TRBD1. This CDR3 contains 19 residues. The germline CDR1 and CDR2 sequences are MGHDK and SYGVNS. V dropped 1 base and J dropped 7; count of bases not matched to a gene: 17. CDR3 sequence reads: CASSESTQSRDRALNEQFF. CDR3 DNA: TGTGCCAGCAGTGAATCCACTCAATCTCGGGACAGGGCCCTAAATGAGCAGTTCTTC.

The chain recombines TRBV11-3 with TRBJ2-7; 8 bases fit TRBD1. Germline lookup yields CDR1 SGHNT and CDR2 YENEEA. There are 13 residues in the CDR3. Losses at the gene ends were 6 bases for V and 3 bases for J; bases not matched to a gene: 4. The CDR3 here is CASRSTGGYEQYF. CDR3 in DNA: TGTGCCAGCAGGTCTACAGGGGGCTACGAGCAGTACTTC. The full variable domain, with the rest looked up from reference TRBV11-3 and TRBJ2-7, is EAGVVQSPRYKIIEKKQPVAFWCNPISGHNTLYWYLQNLGQGPELLIRYENEEAVDDSQLPKDRFSAERLKGVDSTLKIQPAELGDSAVYLCASRSTGGYEQYFGPGTRLTVT.

This clonotype was seen only a few times. The chain links TRBV20-1 to TRBJ2-3; D unclear. CDR3 length: 13 residues. Germline CDR1 DFQATT, CDR2 SNEGSKA (reference sequence). V dropped 2 bases and J dropped 2 bases, with 8 bases sitting between them. The CDR3 is CSARLPITDTQYF. CDR3 DNA: TGCAGTGCTAGACTGCCGATCACAGATACGCAGTATTTT.

The chain is built from TRBV5-6 and TRBJ2-1, with TRBD1 identical over 7 bases. With V trimmed by 0 bases and J by 0 bases, 6 bases remained unmatched. CDR1 SGHDT and CDR2 YYEEEE come from the germline V gene. The CDR3 has 17 residues. The CDR3 reads CASSLVRQGSSYNEQFF. CDR3 DNA: TGTGCCAGCAGCTTGGTGAGACAGGGTAGCTCCTACAATGAGCAGTTCTTC.

A few counts support this clonotype. A junction end diverges from the germline sequence, so it may reflect a read error. Here the CDR3 reads CASSLAYSNQPQHF. The DNA for the CDR3 is TGTGCTAGCAGCTTAGCGTATAGCAATCAGCCCCAGCATTTT. The chain couples TRBV7-7 to TRBJ1-5; D ambiguous. The CDR3 extends over 14 amino acids. Germline V gene sequence: CDR1 SSHAT, CDR2 FNYEAQ (reference sequence).

The rearrangement uses TRBV5-1 and TRBJ1-2; D is undetermined. The CDR3 loop spans 13 amino acids. The germline CDR1 and CDR2 sequences are SGHRS and YFSETQ. V lost 2 bases, J lost 3 bases, and 8 bases lay in between. The CDR3 bases are TGCGCCAGCAGCTTTCTCCCGGACTATGGCTACACCTTC. As protein: CASSFLPDYGYTF.

This clonotype was picked up a small number of times. The gene calls are TRBV4-1 and TRBJ1-5, with D uncertain. Trimming took 0 bases from V and 1 from J, leaving 4 bases between them. CDR3 length: 14 amino acids. Germline V gene lookup returns CDR1 MGHRA and CDR2 YSYEKL. The CDR3 DNA is TGCGCCAGCAGCCAAGACAGGAGCAATCAGCCCCAGCATTTT. It codes for CASSQDRSNQPQHF.

Only a few counts were recorded for this clonotype. V gene TRBV2 combines with J gene TRBJ2-3; no clear D gene. Germline CDR1 is SNHLY and CDR2 is FYNNEI. With 1 base removed from V and 0 bases from J, the gap between germline ends came to 5 bases. The CDR3 extends over 14 amino acids. The CDR3 nucleotides are TGTGCCAGCAGTGAAGTCCTCAGCACAGATACGCAGTATTTT. It encodes CASSEVLSTDTQYF.

The chain couples TRBV9 to TRBJ2-3, with D hard to call. The CDR3 spans 14 residues. Deletions cut 0 bases from V and 5 bases from J, with 10 bases between. CDR1 SGDLS and CDR2 YYNGEE come from the germline V gene. The CDR3 protein is CASSVGHHGDTQYF. The CDR3 DNA reads as TGTGCCAGCAGCGTAGGGCACCACGGAGATACGCAGTATTTT. The entire variable domain, with the rest obtained from reference TRBV9 and TRBJ2-3, is as follows: DSGVTQTPKHLITATGQRVTLRCSPRSGDLSVYWYQQSLDQGLQFLIQYYNGEERAKGNILERFSAQQFPDLHSELNLSSLELGDSALYFCASSVGHHGDTQYFGPGTRLTVL.

There are a few counts of this clonotype. The CDR3 spells CASKDDRGNTVTQYF. DNA for the CDR3: TGTGCCAGCAAAGACGACAGGGGTAATACCGTTACGCAGTATTTT. The chain has TRBV6-5 and TRBJ2-3; TRBD1 aligns across 8 bases. Looked up from germline, CDR1 is MNHEY and CDR2 is SVGAGI. The CDR3 extends over 15 amino acids. The V gene end was trimmed by 7 bases and the J gene end by 8 bases; junction bases not matched to a gene: 14.